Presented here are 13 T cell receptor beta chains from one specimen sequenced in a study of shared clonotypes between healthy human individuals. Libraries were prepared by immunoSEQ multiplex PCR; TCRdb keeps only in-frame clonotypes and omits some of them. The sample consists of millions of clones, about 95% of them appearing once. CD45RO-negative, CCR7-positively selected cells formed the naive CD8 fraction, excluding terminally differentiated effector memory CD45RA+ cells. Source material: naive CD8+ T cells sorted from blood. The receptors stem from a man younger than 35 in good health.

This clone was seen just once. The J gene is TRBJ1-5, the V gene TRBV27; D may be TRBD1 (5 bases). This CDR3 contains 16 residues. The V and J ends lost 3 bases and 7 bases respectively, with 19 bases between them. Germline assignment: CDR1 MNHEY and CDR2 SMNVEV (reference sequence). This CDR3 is CASSFGPGAGGQPQHF. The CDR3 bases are TGTGCCAGCAGTTTCGGACCTGGGGCAGGAGGACAGCCCCAGCATTTT.

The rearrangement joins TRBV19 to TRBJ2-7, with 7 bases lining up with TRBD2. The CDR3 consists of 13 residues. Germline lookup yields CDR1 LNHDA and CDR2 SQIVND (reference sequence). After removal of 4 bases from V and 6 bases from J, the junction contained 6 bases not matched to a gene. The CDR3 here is CASSTGTIREQYF. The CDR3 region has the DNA TGTGCCAGTAGTACCGGGACTATTCGCGAGCAGTACTTC. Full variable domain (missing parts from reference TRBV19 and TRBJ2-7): DGGITQSPKYLFRKEGQNVTLSCEQNLNHDAMYWYRQDPGQGLRLIYYSQIVNDFQKGDIAEGYSVSREKKESFPLTVTSAQKNPTAFYLCASSTGTIREQYFGPGTRLTVT.

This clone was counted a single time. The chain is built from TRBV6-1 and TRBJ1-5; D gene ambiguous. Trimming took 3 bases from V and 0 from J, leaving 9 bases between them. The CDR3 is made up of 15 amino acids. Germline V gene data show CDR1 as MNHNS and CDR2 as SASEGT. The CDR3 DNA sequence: TGTGCCAGCAGTGATGGCCAGTATAGCAATCAGCCCCAGCATTTT. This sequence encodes CASSDGQYSNQPQHF.

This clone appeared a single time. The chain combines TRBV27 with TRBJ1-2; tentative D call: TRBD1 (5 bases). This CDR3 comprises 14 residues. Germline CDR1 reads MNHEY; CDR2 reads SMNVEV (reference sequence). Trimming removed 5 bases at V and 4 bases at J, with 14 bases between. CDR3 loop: CASSASGQPYGYTF. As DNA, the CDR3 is TGTGCCAGCAGTGCCTCGGGGCAGCCCTATGGCTACACCTTC.

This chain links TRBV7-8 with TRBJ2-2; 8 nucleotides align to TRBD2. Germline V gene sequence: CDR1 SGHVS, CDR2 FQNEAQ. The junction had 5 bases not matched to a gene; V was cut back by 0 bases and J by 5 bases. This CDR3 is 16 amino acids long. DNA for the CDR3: TGTGCCAGCAGCTTAGCGGTGGCGGGAGGTACCGGGGAGCTGTTTTTT. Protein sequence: CASSLAVAGGTGELFF.

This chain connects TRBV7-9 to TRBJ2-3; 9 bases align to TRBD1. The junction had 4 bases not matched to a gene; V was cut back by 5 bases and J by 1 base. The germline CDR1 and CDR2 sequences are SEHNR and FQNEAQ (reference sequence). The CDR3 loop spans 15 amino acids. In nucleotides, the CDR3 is TGTGCCAGCAGCCAGACAGGGGGTGGCACAGATACGCAGTATTTT. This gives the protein CASSQTGGGTDTQYF.

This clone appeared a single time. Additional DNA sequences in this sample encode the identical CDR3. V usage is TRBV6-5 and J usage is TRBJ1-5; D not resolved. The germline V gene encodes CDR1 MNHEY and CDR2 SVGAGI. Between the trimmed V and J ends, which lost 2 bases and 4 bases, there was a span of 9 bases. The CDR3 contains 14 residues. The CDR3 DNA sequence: TGTGCCAGCAGTTACCGGGAGGGAAATCAGCCCCAGCATTTT. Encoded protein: CASSYREGNQPQHF.

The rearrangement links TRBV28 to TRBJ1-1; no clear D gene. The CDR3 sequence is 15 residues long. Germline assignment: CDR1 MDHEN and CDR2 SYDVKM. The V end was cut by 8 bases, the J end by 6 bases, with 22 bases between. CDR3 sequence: CASGSDGPIPPEAFF. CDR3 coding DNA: TGTGCCAGCGGCTCGGACGGACCCATCCCCCCTGAAGCTTTCTTT.

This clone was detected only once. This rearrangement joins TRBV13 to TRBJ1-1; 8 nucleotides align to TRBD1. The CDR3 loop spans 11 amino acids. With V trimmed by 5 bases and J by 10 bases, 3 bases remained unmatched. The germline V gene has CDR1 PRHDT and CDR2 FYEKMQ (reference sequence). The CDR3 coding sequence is TGTGCCAGCAGCCCAGGGGGCCTAGCTTTCTTT. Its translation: CASSPGGLAFF. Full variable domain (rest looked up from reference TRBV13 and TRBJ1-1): AAGVIQSPRHLIKEKRETATLKCYPIPRHDTVYWYQQGPGQDPQFLISFYEKMQSDKGSIPDRFSAQQFSDYHSELNMSSLELGDSALYFCASSPGGLAFFGQGTRLTVV.

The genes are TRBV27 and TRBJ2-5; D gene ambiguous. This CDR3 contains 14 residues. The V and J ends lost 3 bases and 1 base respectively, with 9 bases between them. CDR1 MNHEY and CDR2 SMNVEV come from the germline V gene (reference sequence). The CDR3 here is CASSFVGGQETQYF. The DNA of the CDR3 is TGTGCCAGCAGTTTCGTTGGCGGCCAAGAGACCCAGTACTTC.

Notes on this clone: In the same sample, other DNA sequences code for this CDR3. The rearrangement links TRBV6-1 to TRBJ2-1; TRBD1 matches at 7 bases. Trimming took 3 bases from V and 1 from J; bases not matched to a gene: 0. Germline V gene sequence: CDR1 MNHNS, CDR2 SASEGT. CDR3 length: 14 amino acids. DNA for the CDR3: TGTGCCAGCAGTGACAGGGGGTCCTACAATGAGCAGTTCTTC. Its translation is CASSDRGSYNEQFF.

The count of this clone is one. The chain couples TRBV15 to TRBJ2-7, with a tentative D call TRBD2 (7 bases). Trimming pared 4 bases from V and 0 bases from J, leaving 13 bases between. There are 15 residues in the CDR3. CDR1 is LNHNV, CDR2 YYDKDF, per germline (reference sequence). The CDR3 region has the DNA TGTGCCACCAGCATTCTAGCGGACAGCTCCTACGAGCAGTACTTC. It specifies CATSILADSSYEQYF. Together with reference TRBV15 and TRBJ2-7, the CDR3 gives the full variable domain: DAMVIQNPRYQVTQFGKPVTLSCSQTLNHNVMYWYQQKSSQAPKLLFHYYDKDFNNEADTPDNFQSRRPNTSFCFLDIRSPGLGDTAMYLCATSILADSSYEQYFGPGTRLTVT.

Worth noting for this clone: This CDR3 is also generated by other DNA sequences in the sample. CDR3 region: CASSQGGGTDTQYF. In nucleotides, the CDR3 is TGTGCCAGCAGCCAGGGGGGAGGCACAGATACGCAGTATTTT. This rearrangement joins TRBV9 to TRBJ2-3, with D maybe TRBD1 (7 bases). Trimming removed 4 bases at V and 1 base at J, with 10 bases between. Germline values: CDR1 SGDLS, CDR2 YYNGEE. The CDR3 consists of 14 residues. Full variable domain (rest looked up from reference TRBV9 and TRBJ2-3): DSGVTQTPKHLITATGQRVTLRCSPRSGDLSVYWYQQSLDQGLQFLIQYYNGEERAKGNILERFSAQQFPDLHSELNLSSLELGDSALYFCASSQGGGTDTQYFGPGTRLTVL.